The next 7 T cell receptor beta chains were all read from a single sample in a study of cytomegalovirus exposure and HLA in healthy donors. The repertoire was sequenced with immunoSEQ multiplex PCR; TCRdb's copy has only in-frame clones and lacks some. Among roughly 270,000 clones listed, roughly 90% were seen once. Sequenced input: PBMCs. The receptor source for this set is a young woman in good health and CMV-seronegative.

The genes are TRBV28 and TRBJ2-5, with TRBD1 matching over 7 bases. Trimming removed 4 bases from V and 14 bases from J; junction bases left unmatched: 22. In germline, CDR1 is MDHEN, CDR2 SYDVKM. The CDR3 runs 16 residues. CDR3 bases: TGTGCCAGCAGTTCCCCTTTGGACAGCCTCCGACAGGGCCAATACTTC. It is translated as CASSSPLDSLRQGQYF.

This chain joins TRBV2 and TRBJ1-3; 7 bases are shared with TRBD1. Per the germline V gene, CDR1 is SNHLY and CDR2 is FYNNEI. There are 17 residues in the CDR3. V shed 3 bases and J 4 bases; nucleotides not matched to a gene: 12. The CDR3 region is CASSEGSRRQGGNTIYF. As DNA, the CDR3 is TGTGCCAGCAGTGAGGGATCAAGAAGACAGGGAGGAAACACCATATATTTT.

The chain links TRBV15 to TRBJ2-7; D is perhaps TRBD1 (5 bases). Deletions cut 3 bases from V and 3 bases from J, with 12 bases between. The CDR3 contains 14 residues. Per germline, CDR1 LNHNV and CDR2 YYDKDF (reference sequence). The DNA of the CDR3 is TGTGCCACCAGCAGCCCGAGACAGCACTACGAGCAGTACTTC. The encoded protein is CATSSPRQHYEQYF.

The genes are TRBV6-5 and TRBJ1-2, with TRBD1 matching 8 bases. Germline CDR1 reads MNHEY; CDR2 reads SVGAGI. The CDR3 spans 15 residues. The V gene end was trimmed by 6 bases and the J gene end by 4 bases; junction bases not matched to a gene: 10. The CDR3 loop is CASSPAQGAGYGYTF. The CDR3, as DNA: TGTGCCAGCAGCCCTGCCCAGGGGGCAGGCTATGGCTACACCTTC.

This clone came up once. V usage is TRBV12-5 and J usage is TRBJ2-7; 7 nucleotides line up with TRBD1. J lost 5 bases, V lost 5 bases, and 6 bases had no gene match. This CDR3 spans 13 amino acids. From germline, CDR1 is LGHNT and CDR2 FRNRAP. In nucleotides, the CDR3 is TGTGCTAGTGGTGGACTGACAGGGAACGAGCAGTACTTC. Its protein product is CASGGLTGNEQYF.

The chain is built from TRBV9 and TRBJ2-1; maybe TRBD2 (5 bases). CDR3 length equals 15 residues. Germline V gene data show CDR1 as SGDLS and CDR2 as YYNGEE. The germline V and J ends were trimmed by 2 bases and 3 bases, with 12 bases remaining between them. CDR3 in DNA: TGTGCCAGCAGCGTTGGTTTAGAGGGCTACAATGAGCAGTTCTTC. This codes for CASSVGLEGYNEQFF.

This chain connects TRBV18 to TRBJ1-6; D is perhaps TRBD1 (6 bases). CDR1 and CDR2 from the germline V gene are KGHSH and LQKENI. With 3 bases removed from V and 5 bases from J, the gap between germline ends came to 11 bases. This CDR3 comprises 15 residues. CDR3 sequence (DNA): TGTGCCAGCTCACCTTCCCAGGGGAATAATTCACCCCTCCACTTT. This codes for CASSPSQGNNSPLHF.